These 32 T cell receptor beta chains came from one sample sequenced in a study of T cell responses to AZD1222 COVID-19 vaccine. Measured with immunoSEQ multiplex PCR; TCRdb has only the in-frame clones, and not every one. The profile shows 100,000 to 150,000 clones, around 90% of them singletons. The sequences come from peripheral blood, collected on day 0 of AZD1222 vaccination. The receptor set was obtained from an adult in good health.

The chain couples TRBV18 to TRBJ2-7; no clear D. The V and J ends lost 0 bases and 1 base respectively, with 7 bases between them. Germline CDR1 is KGHSH and CDR2 is LQKENI. The CDR3 has 14 amino acids. The CDR3 coding sequence is TGTGCCAGCTCACCACCGATTGCTTCCTACGAGCAGTACTTC. This codes for CASSPPIASYEQYF.

The chain recombines TRBV28 with TRBJ1-4, with D uncertain. Trimming took off 5 bases at V and 10 bases at J, with 11 bases between the two ends. In germline, CDR1 is MDHEN, CDR2 SYDVKM. CDR3 size: 12 residues. CDR3 in DNA: TGTGCCAGCAGTCCGGAGAGAGGAAAACTGTTTTTT. Residues: CASSPERGKLFF.

This sequence joins TRBV28 and TRBJ1-5; no definite D call. V lost 5 bases to trimming and J lost 0 bases, with 11 bases between them. The CDR3 has 15 amino acids. Germline V CDR1 and CDR2: MDHEN, SYDVKM. DNA for the CDR3: TGTGCCAGCAGTACAAGCCCGGGTAGCAATCAGCCCCAGCATTTT. Protein sequence: CASSTSPGSNQPQHF.

This rearrangement joins TRBV3-1 (or the pseudogene TRBV3-2) to TRBJ1-2; no firm D call. Trimming stripped 2 bases from V and 8 bases from J, with 15 bases between. CDR1 LGHDT and CDR2 YNNKEL come from the germline V gene (reference sequence). The CDR3 runs 14 residues. CDR3 in amino acids: CASSQPPGGRGYTF. The CDR3 bases are TGTGCCAGCAGCCAACCTCCCGGCGGGCGCGGCTACACCTTC.

Comment on this clone: Other DNA sequences within the sample encode an identical CDR3. The gene calls are TRBV9 and TRBJ2-2; TRBD1 agrees at 8 bases. The CDR3 spans 16 residues. Germline V gene lookup returns CDR1 SGDLS and CDR2 YYNGEE. V trimming: 4 bases; J trimming: 5 bases; junction bases outside the gene matches: 10. Here the CDR3 DNA reads TGTGCCAGCAGCCCCAGGACAGGGAAGGATACCGGGGAGCTGTTTTTT. As protein: CASSPRTGKDTGELFF.

The chain carries TRBV13 and TRBJ2-2, with a tentative D call TRBD1 (5 bases). Trimming cost V 7 bases and J 1 base, with 10 bases left between them. This CDR3 is 14 amino acids long. The V gene's germline CDR1 is PRHDT and CDR2 FYEKMQ (reference sequence). CDR3 DNA: TGTGCCAGCACGTCGGACATGAACACCGGGGAGCTGTTTTTT. Protein sequence: CASTSDMNTGELFF.

Notes on this clone: The sample carries other DNA sequences with the same CDR3. The V gene is TRBV10-3, the J gene TRBJ2-6; weak D call: TRBD2 (7 bases). The CDR3 runs to 15 residues. The V end lost 8 bases, the J end lost 4 bases, and 15 bases lay between the germline ends. Germline-derived CDR1 and CDR2 are ENHRY and SYGVKD. The CDR3 region has the DNA TGTGCCATCCCCCGGGGGGCCGGGGGGGCCAACGTCCTGACTTTC. Amino acid sequence: CAIPRGAGGANVLTF.

The chain uses TRBV6-4 and TRBJ2-6; D not resolved. This CDR3 region has 15 residues. The germline gives CDR1 MRHNA, CDR2 SNTAGT. V was cut by 2 bases and J by 0 bases, with 5 bases left in between. The CDR3 nucleotides read TGTGCCAGCAGTGACACAAACTCTGGGGCCAACGTCCTGACTTTC. It specifies CASSDTNSGANVLTF.

J is TRBJ1-1 and V is TRBV4-2; possible D gene TRBD1, 5 bases. The V and J ends lost 0 bases and 4 bases respectively, with 15 bases between them. Per germline, CDR1 LGHNA and CDR2 YNFKEQ. There are 16 residues in the CDR3. CDR3 residues: CASSQDRGGRTTEAFF. In DNA, the CDR3 is TGTGCCAGCAGCCAAGACCGGGGGGGTAGGACCACTGAAGCTTTCTTT.

This chain joins TRBV28 and TRBJ1-3; a possible D gene is TRBD1 (6 bases). CDR3 size: 13 residues. Germline CDR1 is MDHEN and CDR2 is SYDVKM. V was trimmed by 5 bases and J by 4 bases, leaving 9 bases between them. CDR3 amino acids: CASSKTGGNTIYF. CDR3 coding DNA: TGTGCCAGCAGTAAGACAGGAGGAAACACCATATATTTT.

The rearrangement joins TRBV11-2 to TRBJ1-6, with unresolved D. Per germline, CDR1 SGHAT and CDR2 FQNNGV. The V end was cut by 5 bases, the J end by 5 bases, with 10 bases between. The CDR3 is made up of 14 amino acids. In nucleotides, the CDR3 is TGTGCCAGCAGCCGCTTGGTAGATAATTCACCCCTCCACTTT. It is translated as CASSRLVDNSPLHF.

The chain carries TRBV28 and TRBJ1-5; 8 bases are a match to TRBD1. The germline gives CDR1 MDHEN, CDR2 SYDVKM. This CDR3 spans 15 amino acids. J was trimmed by 4 bases and V by 3 bases; bases with no gene match: 5. This CDR3 reads CASSFGQGFNQPQHF. In DNA, the CDR3 is TGTGCCAGCAGTTTTGGACAGGGCTTTAATCAGCCCCAGCATTTT.

This chain links TRBV7-9 with TRBJ1-1; D may be TRBD1 (5 bases). Germline V gene lookup returns CDR1 SEHNR and CDR2 FQNEAQ (reference sequence). CDR3 length: 15 amino acids. V lost 7 bases to trimming and J lost 7 bases, with 22 bases between them. The CDR3 here is CASTLGLRGDLEAFF. The CDR3 DNA is TGTGCCAGCACCCTAGGTCTGCGAGGGGACCTTGAAGCTTTCTTT. The whole variable domain, filled in from reference TRBV7-9 and TRBJ1-1, reads DTGVSQNPRHKITKRGQNVTFRCDPISEHNRLYWYRQTLGQGPEFLTYFQNEAQLEKSRLLSDRFSAERPKGSFSTLEIQRTEQGDSAMYLCASTLGLRGDLEAFFGQGTRLTVV.

The gene calls are TRBV29-1 and TRBJ1-2; D gene uncertain. This CDR3 comprises 15 residues. Trimming took off 6 bases at V and 5 bases at J, with 22 bases between the two ends. The germline gives CDR1 SQVTM, CDR2 ANQGSEA. CDR3 sequence reads: CSVSQGSNDFYGYTF. The CDR3 coding sequence is TGCAGCGTCTCCCAAGGATCCAACGACTTTTATGGCTACACCTTC.

This chain links TRBV9 with TRBJ1-6; D perhaps matches TRBD1 (5 bases). The length of the CDR3 is 16 residues. Trimming cost V 2 bases and J 7 bases, with 16 bases left between them. CDR1 and CDR2 (germline): SGDLS, YYNGEE. CDR3 protein: CASSVSGLQRNSPLHF. CDR3 nucleotide sequence: TGTGCCAGCAGCGTCTCGGGACTCCAAAGGAATTCACCCCTCCACTTT.

In DNA form, the CDR3 reads TGTGCCTGGACAGCCACCTCTGGAAACACCATATATTTT. As protein: CAWTATSGNTIYF. V is TRBV30 and J is TRBJ1-3; no clear D gene. CDR3 length: 13 residues. V was pared by 4 bases and J by 0 bases, with 7 bases between. Germline CDR1 is GTSNPN and CDR2 is SVGIG (reference sequence).

This chain joins TRBV19 and TRBJ2-2, with D tentatively TRBD2 (7 bases). Germline V gene data show CDR1 as LNHDA and CDR2 as SQIVND (reference sequence). V lost 11 bases and J lost 7, with 14 bases in between. The CDR3 extends over 12 amino acids. CDR3 sequence: CALRGAGGELFF. CDR3 in DNA: TGTGCCCTCCGGGGGGCAGGCGGGGAGCTGTTTTTT.

The chain joins TRBV29-1 to TRBJ1-1, with D unresolved. Per the germline V gene, CDR1 is SQVTM and CDR2 is ANQGSEA. The CDR3 contains 15 residues. The V and J ends lost 0 bases and 2 bases respectively, with 13 bases between them. The CDR3 sequence is CSVEDKGAVNTEAFF. In DNA form, the CDR3 reads TGCAGCGTTGAAGATAAGGGAGCCGTCAACACTGAAGCTTTCTTT. The variable domain in full, completed from reference TRBV29-1 and TRBJ1-1, reads SAVISQKPSRDICQRGTSLTIQCQVDSQVTMMFWYRQQPGQSLTLIATANQGSEATYESGFVIDKFPISRPNLTFSTLTVSNMSPEDSSIYLCSVEDKGAVNTEAFFGQGTRLTVV.

The gene calls are TRBV5-1 and TRBJ1-1, with D tentatively TRBD1 (5 bases). CDR3 size: 14 residues. V was trimmed by 0 bases and J by 1 base, leaving 7 bases between them. The germline V gene encodes CDR1 SGHRS and CDR2 YFSETQ. The CDR3 coding sequence is TGCGCCAGCAGCTTGGCCACAGGGAACACTGAAGCTTTCTTT. Encoded protein: CASSLATGNTEAFF.

The chain employs TRBV20-1 and TRBJ2-7, with D perhaps matching TRBD1 (7 bases). Germline V gives CDR1 DFQATT, CDR2 SNEGSKA (reference sequence). Trimming shortened V by 3 bases and J by 2 bases, and 14 bases separated the two germline ends. The CDR3 runs to 14 residues. The chain's CDR3 is CSASRWRGPYEQYF. CDR3 DNA: TGCAGTGCTAGTCGATGGAGGGGGCCCTACGAGCAGTACTTC.

The chain recombines TRBV5-8 with TRBJ2-7; the D gene is possibly TRBD1 (5 bases). CDR1 and CDR2 (germline): SGHTS, YDEGEE. The CDR3 loop spans 13 amino acids. V lost 1 base and J 3 bases, leaving 8 bases between the germline ends. CDR3 sequence reads: CASSLLQGYEQYF. CDR3 nucleotides: TGTGCCAGCAGCTTGCTGCAGGGCTACGAGCAGTACTTC.

This chain joins TRBV9 and TRBJ1-2; the match to TRBD1 covers 9 bases. Germline CDR1 and CDR2: SGDLS and YYNGEE. There are 15 residues in the CDR3. V dropped 4 bases and J dropped 4; count of bases not matched to a gene: 8. The CDR3, as DNA: TGTGCCAGCAGCTTACGGACAGGGGTGACCTATGGCTACACCTTC. Encoded protein: CASSLRTGVTYGYTF.

This CDR3 is CASSFSGGEQYF. The CDR3, as DNA: TGCGCCAGCAGCTTTAGCGGCGGCGAGCAGTACTTC. This sequence joins TRBV5-1 and TRBJ2-7; perhaps TRBD2 as D (6 bases). The length of the CDR3 is 12 residues. V was shortened by 2 bases and J by 6 bases, with 9 bases between the two germline ends. Germline loops: CDR1 SGHRS, CDR2 YFSETQ.

The CDR3 loop is CAISGTGQGTEAFF. Written as DNA, the CDR3 is TGTGCCATCAGTGGGACAGGGCAAGGCACTGAAGCTTTCTTT. This chain joins TRBV10-3 and TRBJ1-1; 8 positions match TRBD1. V was clipped by 4 bases and J by 4 bases; unmatched bases: 5. The germline V gene encodes CDR1 ENHRY and CDR2 SYGVKD. The CDR3 is made up of 14 amino acids.

J is TRBJ1-3 and V is TRBV24-1, with 9 bases matching TRBD1. Per germline, CDR1 KGHDR and CDR2 SFDVKD. The V and J ends lost 4 bases and 2 bases, in that order; junction bases with no gene match: 2. There are 15 residues in the CDR3. The CDR3 sequence is CATSDGQGTGNTIYF. The CDR3 DNA is TGTGCCACCAGTGACGGACAGGGGACTGGAAACACCATATATTTT.

This chain uses TRBV6-5 with TRBJ2-7; D not certain. This CDR3 is built from 13 residues. V lost 7 bases to trimming and J lost 1 base, with 11 bases between them. Looked up from germline, CDR1 is MNHEY and CDR2 is SVGAGI. The CDR3 here is CASTPSRSYEQYF. CDR3 in DNA: TGTGCCAGCACCCCATCCAGGTCCTACGAGCAGTACTTC.

The chain recombines TRBV4-1 with TRBJ2-3, with D maybe TRBD1 (5 bases). The germline gives CDR1 MGHRA, CDR2 YSYEKL. Trimming stripped 0 bases from V and 1 base from J, with 11 bases between. The CDR3 loop spans 16 amino acids. Here the CDR3 DNA reads TGCGCCAGCAGCCAAGAGCGGCAGGGTCGCACAGATACGCAGTATTTT. It specifies CASSQERQGRTDTQYF.

This chain links TRBV28 with TRBJ1-5, with D perhaps TRBD1 (5 bases). Germline CDR1 reads MDHEN; CDR2 reads SYDVKM. The germline V and J ends were trimmed by 3 bases and 0 bases, with 18 bases remaining between them. There are 18 residues in the CDR3. The CDR3 bases are TGTGCCAGCAGTTTGGTGGGGGTGGGTTACGGTAGCAATCAGCCCCAGCATTTT. It codes for CASSLVGVGYGSNQPQHF.

V gene TRBV7-2 combines with J gene TRBJ1-6; TRBD1 agrees at 8 bases. V lost 4 bases and J lost 9; bases outside the gene matches: 11. The CDR3 has 16 residues. Germline V gene lookup returns CDR1 SGHTA and CDR2 FQGNSA. The CDR3 DNA reads TGTGCCAGCAGCTATCCCGGGACAGGTTTAAGTTCACCCCTCCACTTT. Translated, it gives CASSYPGTGLSSPLHF.

This sequence joins TRBV18 and TRBJ2-2; TRBD2 might be the D (6 bases). The germline V and J ends were trimmed by 6 bases and 4 bases, with 15 bases remaining between them. This CDR3 comprises 15 residues. Germline loops: CDR1 KGHSH, CDR2 LQKENI. The CDR3 DNA is TGTGCCAGCTCGCCCCCGGGACTGAGCACCGGGGAGCTGTTTTTT. Residues: CASSPPGLSTGELFF.

The chain has TRBV5-6 and TRBJ2-6; D not resolved. V was clipped by 4 bases and J by 0 bases, with 5 bases between them. In germline, CDR1 is SGHDT, CDR2 YYEEEE. There are 14 residues in the CDR3. This CDR3 reads CASSPLSGANVLTF. In DNA, the CDR3 is TGTGCCAGCAGCCCCCTCTCTGGGGCCAACGTCCTGACTTTC.

The chain couples TRBV7-9 to TRBJ1-1; D gene unclear. The germline V and J ends were trimmed by 4 bases and 10 bases, with 16 bases remaining between them. Per the germline V gene, CDR1 is SEHNR and CDR2 is FQNEAQ (reference sequence). This CDR3 contains 13 residues. The CDR3 region is CASSYETGRGAFF. Written as DNA, the CDR3 is TGTGCCAGCAGCTACGAAACCGGGCGGGGAGCTTTCTTT.